Here is one T cell receptor beta chain with its context. Antigen unknown. Germline CDR1 SGHDT, CDR2 YYEEEE. The V end lost 1 base, the J end lost 4 bases, and 2 bases lay between the germline ends. The CDR3 totals 11 residues. The source of the sample is a study of T cell responses to AZD1222 COVID-19 vaccine. TCRdb keeps only in-frame clones here, not all; method: immunoSEQ multiplex PCR. The sample has some 150,000 clones; about 93% are singletons. Overall study results and limits: Close to half of spike-specific TCRs reportedly recognize unmutated variant regions.

V is TRBV5-6 and J is TRBJ2-5; D is uncertain. This receptor was obtained from an adult in good health. Sequences were derived from peripheral blood, sampled on day 0 of MenACWY control vaccination. This CDR3 is CASSLRETQYF. The CDR3 nucleotides are TGTGCCAGCAGCTTGCGAGAGACCCAGTACTTC.